This T cell receptor (beta chain) comes out of a study of beta chain features in type 1 diabetes. Study findings and constraints: cDNA-based reads could over-represent cells with high TCR expression. Across patients, naive, central memory and Treg TCRB repertoires exhibited apparently greater similarity than was observed across healthy donors. All four CD4+ subsets from Type 1 diabetes patients carried moderately but significantly shorter TCRB CDR3s.

CDR3 length: 14 amino acids. CDR1 is SNHLY and CDR2 is FYNNEI in the germline V gene. V was cut by 5 bases and J by 4 bases, with 12 bases left in between. By way of CD45RO/CCR7/CD25/CD127/CD95/CD27, the CD4+ regulatory, stem cell-like memory, central memory and naive cells were sorted. Sequenced material consisted of expressed TCRB transcripts (all of the isolated RNA was reverse transcribed). The repertoire was sequenced with immunoSEQ multiplex PCR; TCRdb's copy has only in-frame clones and lacks some. The sample contains 250,000 to 300,000 clones, about 8% of which appear only once. A few counts support this clone. Its matching antigen is unknown.

V and J are TRBV2 and TRBJ1-3; D gene ambiguous. This receptor was obtained from a woman between 18 and 29 years old in good health. The source material was central memory CD4+ T cells from blood. The CDR3 region has the DNA TGTGCCAGCAGTTCCCAGACGAAAGGAAACACCATATATTTT. It yields the protein CASSSQTKGNTIYF.